This T cell receptor beta chain was documented in a study of neurological immune-mediated disorders. The study built unsorted libraries from 2 million PBMCs kept at -80 C. Study results and limitations: On phylogenetic grouping, the repertoires of 18 of 34 multiple sclerosis patients fell within one related-CDR3 cluster, constituting a possible signature. While HTLV-1-associated myelopathy showed the greatest TCR clonal expansion, multiple sclerosis showed the least, falling below healthy controls.

A single run covered 15-18 subjects with over 170 million TCR-beta sequences. TCRdb analysed the 5' RACE reads with MiXCR anew, one entry per CDR3 protein. The sample has about 52,000 distinct CDR3 sequences; 3.8% are singletons. This clonotype has at least ten counts. Its matching antigen is unknown. The germline V gene has CDR1 SGHKS and CDR2 YYEKEE (reference sequence). The V gene end was trimmed by 9 bases and the J gene end by 9 bases; junction bases not matched to a gene: 14. The CDR3 covers 13 residues. Source material: PBMCs. The V gene is TRBV5-5, the J gene TRBJ2-7; 8 nucleotides line up with TRBD1. This TCR came from a man between 60 and 75 years old with multiple sclerosis. CDR3 nucleotides: TGTGCCACTGGACAGGGCCCGTTTGTTCGGCAGTACTTC. Amino acid sequence: CATGQGPFVRQYF.